This T cell receptor (beta chain) was recorded in a study of cytomegalovirus exposure and HLA in healthy donors. Regarding this clone: Its cognate antigen is unknown.

Trimming stripped 4 bases from V and 6 bases from J, with 18 bases between. This CDR3 is built from 15 residues. Germline V lookup: CDR1 SGHRS, CDR2 YFSETQ. Primers for the PCR totalled 60 Vbeta and 13 Jbeta. Here immunoSEQ multiplex PCR was the method, and the copy in TCRdb shows in-frame clones only, minus some. This table holds around 200,000 clones, about 81% found once. The study, taken as a whole, reports: The HLA-A and HLA-B alleles of most subjects were reportedly predicted accurately from TCR beta sequences.

Sequencing input: PBMCs. The chain recombines TRBV5-1 with TRBJ2-3, with a weak D call TRBD2 (7 bases). This receptor was taken from a man under 40 in good health and CMV-seropositive. The CDR3 protein is CASSRDYGGRDTQYF. The DNA of the CDR3 is TGCGCCAGCAGCCGTGATTACGGGGGGCGGGATACGCAGTATTTT. Based on the CDR3 plus reference TRBV5-1 and TRBJ2-3, the full variable domain is KAGVTQTPRYLIKTRGQQVTLSCSPISGHRSVSWYQQTPGQGLQFLFEYFSETQRNKGNFPGRFSGRQFSNSRSEMNVSTLELGDSALYLCASSRDYGGRDTQYFGPGTRLTVL.